This TCR beta chain derives from a study of T cell changes during pregnancy in multiple sclerosis. There are 14 residues in the CDR3. CDR1 SGDLS and CDR2 YYNGEE come from the germline V gene. The V end lost 0 bases, the J end lost 4 bases, and 10 bases lay between the germline ends. Generated by immunoSEQ multiplex PCR, the TCRdb table keeps only in-frame clones and is missing some. The repertoire holds 40,000 to 55,000 clones, 85% to 90% seen once, with 0.55% to 0.6% in the top ten. The chain combines TRBV9 with TRBJ1-2, with a weak D call TRBD1 (5 bases). The TCR comes from a female donor with multiple sclerosis, enrolled in a pregnancy study. The sequences come from CD4+ T cells from peripheral blood mononuclear cells, collected in the first trimester of pregnancy. CDR3 in amino acids: CASSVGTGSYGYTF. The CDR3 coding sequence is TGTGCCAGCAGCGTAGGTACAGGAAGCTATGGCTACACCTTC.